The clone carrying this TCR beta chain was detected once. The CDR3 covers 13 residues. Deletions cut 6 bases from V and 0 bases from J, with 3 bases between. TCRdb analysed the PCR reads with MiXCR anew, one entry per CDR3 protein. The sample lists about 8,700 distinct CDR3 sequences; around two thirds were seen once. The sample comes from a study of tumor-infiltrating lymphocytes in oesophageal squamous cell carcinoma. The sequence was obtained from a female donor with esophageal squamous cell carcinoma. The V and J genes are TRBV12-3 or TRBV12-4 and TRBJ2-6; D uncertain. The sequenced sample consisted of esophageal tumor tissue. Here the CDR3 DNA reads TGTGCCAGCAGGGACTCTGGGGCCAACGTCCTGACTTTC. Its protein product is CASRDSGANVLTF.